A selection of T cell receptor beta chains follows, all from one sample in a study of T-cell memory formation after mild COVID-19. TCRdb used MiXCR to reprocess the 5' RACE reads, holding one entry per CDR3 protein. The table has about half a million distinct CDR3 sequences, 18% seen once. The specimen sequenced was PBMCs or a T cell subset sorted from them (not recorded which). All receptors derive from an adult woman who had mild COVID-19 (a few samples of this study predate the infection). Cell type and time point are not known. Each CDR3 is given with its conserved first and last residue.

v_call cdr3_aa
TRBV28 CASSPPDRGNEQFF
TRBV24-1 CATSGQRDTGELFF
TRBV6-1 CASSSEGFSGYTF
TRBV7-9 CASSLARDGRTYNEQFF
TRBV12-3/TRBV12-4 CASEKSSAGQGAYEQYF
TRBV7-9 CASSFYSPLLTGELFF
TRBV5-6 CASSLPPEGSGANVLTF
TRBV24-1 CATSDPGTEHGYTF
TRBV20-1 CNSDRGDGYTF
TRBV7-3 CASSLGPENNEQFF
TRBV6-1 CASSGGILDTQYF